This T cell receptor beta chain was captured by sequencing in a study of regulatory T cells in long-lasting Graves disease. This clonotype was counted many times. CDR3 regions were amplified by Arm-PCR using iRepertoire HTBI primers to build TCR beta libraries. TCRdb redid the calling of the multiplex PCR reads with MiXCR, one entry per CDR3 protein. The top ten clones hold around 24% of a sample with approximately 440,000 distinct CDR3 sequences, roughly a quarter of them seen once. As to time point: persistent/refractory GD, antithyroid drugs over 5 years with positive TRAb. The TCR library was made from RNA that had been extracted from PBMCs in TRIzol. Sequencing was performed on peripheral blood mononuclear cells (PBMCs), taken when the disease was refractory, from a patient treated with antithyroid drugs. The TCR was taken from a female donor with Graves disease.

DNA of the CDR3: TGTGCCAGCAGTTATAAGGACAGAGTGAACACTGAAGCTTTCTTT. It is translated as CASSYKDRVNTEAFF. The rearrangement joins TRBV6-5 to TRBJ1-1, with D tentatively TRBD1 (6 bases). Trimming removed 3 bases at V and 0 bases at J, with 11 bases between. Germline-derived CDR1 and CDR2 are MNHEY and SVGAGI. This CDR3 is built from 15 residues.